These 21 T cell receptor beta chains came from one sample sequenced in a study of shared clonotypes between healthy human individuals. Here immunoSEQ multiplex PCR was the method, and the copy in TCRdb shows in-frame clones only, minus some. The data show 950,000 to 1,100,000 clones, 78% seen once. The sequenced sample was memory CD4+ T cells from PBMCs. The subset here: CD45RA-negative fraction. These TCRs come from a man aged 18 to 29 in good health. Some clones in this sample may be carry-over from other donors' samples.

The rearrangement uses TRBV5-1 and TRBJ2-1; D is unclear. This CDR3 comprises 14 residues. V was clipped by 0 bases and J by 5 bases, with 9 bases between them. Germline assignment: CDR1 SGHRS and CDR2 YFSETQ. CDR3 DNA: TGCGCCAGCAGCTTGGGGAGTTCGGACAATGAGCAGTTCTTC. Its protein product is CASSLGSSDNEQFF.

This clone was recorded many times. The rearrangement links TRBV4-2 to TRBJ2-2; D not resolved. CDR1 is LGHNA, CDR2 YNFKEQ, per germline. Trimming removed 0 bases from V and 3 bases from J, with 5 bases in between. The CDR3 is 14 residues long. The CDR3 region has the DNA TGTGCCAGCAGCCAAGATGTAGACACCGGGGAGCTGTTTTTT. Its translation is CASSQDVDTGELFF.

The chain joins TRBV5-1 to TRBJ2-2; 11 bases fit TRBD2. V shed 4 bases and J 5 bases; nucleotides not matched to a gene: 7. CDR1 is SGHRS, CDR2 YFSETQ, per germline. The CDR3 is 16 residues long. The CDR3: CASSAVAGGHTGELFF. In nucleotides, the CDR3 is TGCGCCAGCAGCGCTGTAGCGGGAGGGCATACCGGGGAGCTGTTTTTT.

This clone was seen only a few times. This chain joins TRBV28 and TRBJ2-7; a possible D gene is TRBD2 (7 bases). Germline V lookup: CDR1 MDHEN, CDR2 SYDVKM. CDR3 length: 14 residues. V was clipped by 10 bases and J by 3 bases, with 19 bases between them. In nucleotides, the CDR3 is TGTGCCATCCAGATAGGGGGGGGCATCTACGAGCAGTACTTC. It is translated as CAIQIGGGIYEQYF.

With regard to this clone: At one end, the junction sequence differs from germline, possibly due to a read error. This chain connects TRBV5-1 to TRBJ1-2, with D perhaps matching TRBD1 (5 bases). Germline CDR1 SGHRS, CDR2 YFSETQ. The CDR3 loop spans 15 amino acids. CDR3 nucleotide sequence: TGCGCCAGCAGGTTGGGGGACGAAGCTAACTATGGCTACACCTTC. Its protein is CASRLGDEANYGYTF.

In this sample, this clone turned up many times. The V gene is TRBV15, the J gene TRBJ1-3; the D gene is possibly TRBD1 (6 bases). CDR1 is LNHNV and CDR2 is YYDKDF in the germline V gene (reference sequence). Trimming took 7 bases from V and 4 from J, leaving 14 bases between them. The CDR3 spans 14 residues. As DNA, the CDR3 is TGTGCCACCACCGATGGGGGCGAAGGAAACACCATATATTTT. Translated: CATTDGGEGNTIYF.

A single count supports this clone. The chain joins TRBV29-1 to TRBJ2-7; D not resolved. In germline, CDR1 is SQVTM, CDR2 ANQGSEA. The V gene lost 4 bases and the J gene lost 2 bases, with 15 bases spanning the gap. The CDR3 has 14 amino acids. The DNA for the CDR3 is TGCAGCGTTGTAGTCATGGGCCGAGCCTACGAGCAGTACTTC. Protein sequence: CSVVVMGRAYEQYF.

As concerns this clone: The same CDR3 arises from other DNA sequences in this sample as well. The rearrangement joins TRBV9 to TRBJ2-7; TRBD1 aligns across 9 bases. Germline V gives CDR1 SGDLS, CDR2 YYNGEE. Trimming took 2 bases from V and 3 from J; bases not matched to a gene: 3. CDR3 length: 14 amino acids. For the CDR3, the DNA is TGTGCCAGCAGCGTTGGACAGGGGAACTACGAGCAGTACTTC. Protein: CASSVGQGNYEQYF.

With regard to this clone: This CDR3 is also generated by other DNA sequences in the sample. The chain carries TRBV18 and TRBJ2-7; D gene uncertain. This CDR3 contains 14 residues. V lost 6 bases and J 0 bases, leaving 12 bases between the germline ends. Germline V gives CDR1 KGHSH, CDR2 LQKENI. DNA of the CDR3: TGTGCCAGCTCCCCTAGGACGGACTCCTACGAGCAGTACTTC. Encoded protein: CASSPRTDSYEQYF.

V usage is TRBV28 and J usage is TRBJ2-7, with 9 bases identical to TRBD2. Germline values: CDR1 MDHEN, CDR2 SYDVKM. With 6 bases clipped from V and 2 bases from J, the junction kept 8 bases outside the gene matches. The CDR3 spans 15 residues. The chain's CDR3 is CASRPASGNAYEQYF. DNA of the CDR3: TGTGCCAGCAGACCCGCTAGCGGGAATGCCTACGAGCAGTACTTC.

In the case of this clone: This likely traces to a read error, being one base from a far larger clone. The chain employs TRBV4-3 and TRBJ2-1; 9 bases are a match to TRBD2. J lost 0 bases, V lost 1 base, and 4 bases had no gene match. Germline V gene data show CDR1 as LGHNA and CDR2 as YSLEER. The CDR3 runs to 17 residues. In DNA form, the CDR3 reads TGCGCCAGCAGCCAAGGTAGCGGGGGAGGCTCCTACAATGAGCAGTTCTTC. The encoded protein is CASSQGSGGGSYNEQFF.

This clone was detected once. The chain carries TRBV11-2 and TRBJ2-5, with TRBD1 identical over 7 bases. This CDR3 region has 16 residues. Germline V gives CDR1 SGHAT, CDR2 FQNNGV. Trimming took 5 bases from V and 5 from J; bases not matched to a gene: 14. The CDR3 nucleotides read TGTGCCAGCAGCACCCAGACAGGGCGAACAGCGGAGACCCAGTACTTC. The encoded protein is CASSTQTGRTAETQYF.

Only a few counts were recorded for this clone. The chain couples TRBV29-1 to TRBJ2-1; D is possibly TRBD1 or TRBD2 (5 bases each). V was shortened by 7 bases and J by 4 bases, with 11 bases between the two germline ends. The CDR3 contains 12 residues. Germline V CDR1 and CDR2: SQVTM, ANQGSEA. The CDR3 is CSARDGYNEQFF. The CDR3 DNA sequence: TGCAGCGCCCGGGACGGGTACAATGAGCAGTTCTTC.

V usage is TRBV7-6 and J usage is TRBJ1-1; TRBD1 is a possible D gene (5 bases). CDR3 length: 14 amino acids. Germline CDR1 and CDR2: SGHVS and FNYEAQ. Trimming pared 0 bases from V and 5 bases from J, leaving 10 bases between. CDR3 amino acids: CASSLADGGTEAFF. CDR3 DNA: TGTGCCAGCAGCTTAGCGGACGGGGGAACTGAAGCTTTCTTT.

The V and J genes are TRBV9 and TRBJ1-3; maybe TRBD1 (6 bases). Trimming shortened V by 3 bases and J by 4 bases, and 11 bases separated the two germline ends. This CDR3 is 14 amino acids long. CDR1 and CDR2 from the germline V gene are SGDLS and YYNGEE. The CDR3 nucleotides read TGTGCCAGCAGCGCCCAAGACAGGGGAAACACCATATATTTT. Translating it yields CASSAQDRGNTIYF.

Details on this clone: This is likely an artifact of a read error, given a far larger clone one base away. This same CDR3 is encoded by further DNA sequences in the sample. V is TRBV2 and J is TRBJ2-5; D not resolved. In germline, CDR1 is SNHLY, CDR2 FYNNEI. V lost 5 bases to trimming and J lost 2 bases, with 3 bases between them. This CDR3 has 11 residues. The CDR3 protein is CASSFQETQYF. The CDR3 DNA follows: TGTGCCAGCAGTTTTCAAGAGACCCAGTACTTC.

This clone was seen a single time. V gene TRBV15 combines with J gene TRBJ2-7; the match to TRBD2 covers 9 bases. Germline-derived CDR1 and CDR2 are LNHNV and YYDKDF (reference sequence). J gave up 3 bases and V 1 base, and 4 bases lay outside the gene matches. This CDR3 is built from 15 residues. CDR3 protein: CATSRGPSGDYEQYF. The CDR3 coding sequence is TGTGCCACCAGCAGAGGGCCTAGCGGGGACTACGAGCAGTACTTC.

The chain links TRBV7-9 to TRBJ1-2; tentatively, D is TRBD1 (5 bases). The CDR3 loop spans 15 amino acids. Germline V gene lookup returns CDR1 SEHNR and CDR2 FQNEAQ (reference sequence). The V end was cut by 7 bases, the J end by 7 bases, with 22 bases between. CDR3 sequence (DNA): TGTGCCAGCATGGGCTCGGGGGAAACGGCTTCTGGCTACACCTTC. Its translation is CASMGSGETASGYTF.

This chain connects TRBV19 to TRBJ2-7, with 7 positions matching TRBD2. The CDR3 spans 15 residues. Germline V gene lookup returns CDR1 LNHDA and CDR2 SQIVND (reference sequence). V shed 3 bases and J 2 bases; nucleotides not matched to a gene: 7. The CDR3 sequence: CASSIILAAAYEQYF. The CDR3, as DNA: TGTGCCAGTAGTATCATCCTAGCGGCCGCCTACGAGCAGTACTTC. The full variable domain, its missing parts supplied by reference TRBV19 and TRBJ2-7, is DGGITQSPKYLFRKEGQNVTLSCEQNLNHDAMYWYRQDPGQGLRLIYYSQIVNDFQKGDIAEGYSVSREKKESFPLTVTSAQKNPTAFYLCASSIILAAAYEQYFGPGTRLTVT.

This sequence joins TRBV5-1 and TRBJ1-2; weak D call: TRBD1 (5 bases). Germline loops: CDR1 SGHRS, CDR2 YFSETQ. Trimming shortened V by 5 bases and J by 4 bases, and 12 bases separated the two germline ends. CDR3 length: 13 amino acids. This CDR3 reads CASRVRDLYGYTF. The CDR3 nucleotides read TGCGCCAGCAGGGTGAGGGACCTCTATGGCTACACCTTC.

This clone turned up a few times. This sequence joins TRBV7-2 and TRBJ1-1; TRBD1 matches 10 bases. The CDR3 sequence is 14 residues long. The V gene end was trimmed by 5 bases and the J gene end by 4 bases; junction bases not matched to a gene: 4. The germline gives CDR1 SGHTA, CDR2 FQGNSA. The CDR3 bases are TGTGCCAGCAGCACCCGACAGGGGGCCACTGAAGCTTTCTTT. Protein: CASSTRQGATEAFF.